This T cell receptor beta chain appears in the sequencing data of a study of CD4+ T cells in melanoma. Turning to this clone: What it binds is not known.

Study observations and caveats: In melanoma, neoantigen-specific CD4+ T cells reportedly differed in differentiation state. CD8+ T cell, macrophage and B cell function reportedly correlated with neoantigen-specific CD4+ T cells.

The ends were cut back, 5 bases at V and 3 bases at J, with 17 bases in the middle. In germline, CDR1 is SQVTM, CDR2 ANQGSEA. The CDR3 contains 15 residues. The assay was immunoSEQ multiplex PCR, and TCRdb's table has in-frame clones only and misses some. The repertoire holds over 45,000 clones, with over 60% as singletons. J is TRBJ1-5 and V is TRBV29-1; TRBD1 might be the D (6 bases). The origin of this receptor is a human donor with melanoma. The sequencing input was tumor tissue. CDR3 sequence: CSVRVGGDPNQPQHF. The DNA for the CDR3 is TGCAGCGTTCGGGTCGGGGGCGACCCCAATCAGCCCCAGCATTTT.